The T cell receptor (beta chain) described here comes from a study of Ad26.COV2.S vaccination and SARS-CoV-2 variants. About this clone: Its specificity is not known.

Study outcomes and limitations: The study found similar non-spike TCR breadth in vaccine and placebo recipients. Spike-specific TCR breadth ran higher among vaccine recipients than placebo recipients.

The CDR3 spans 17 residues. Trimming took off 3 bases at V and 2 bases at J, with 17 bases between the two ends. Germline CDR1 and CDR2: KGHSH and LQKENI. Measured with immunoSEQ multiplex PCR; TCRdb has only the in-frame clones, and not every one. The table has a few hundred thousand clones, 80% to 90% seen once; the top ten hold around 3.5%. The treatment: some 20 received Ad26.COV2.S at low or high dose, single or two shots; 5 received placebo; per-sample allocation not given. Specimens were obtained on day 63 following the first vaccine or placebo injection. An Ad26 vector expressing Wuhan-strain SARS-CoV-2 spike served as the vaccine.

Specimen: peripheral blood, collected in a trial of Ad26.COV2.S vaccine versus placebo. This TCR derives from a person aged 18-60 years who received the Ad26.COV2.S COVID-19 vaccine or a placebo. This rearrangement joins TRBV18 to TRBJ1-3, with D possibly being TRBD1 (5 bases). The CDR3 DNA follows: TGTGCCAGCTCACCCTCAGGGCTTGGGGGAACTGGAAACACCATATATTTT. Its protein is CASSPSGLGGTGNTIYF. The full variable domain, with the rest looked up from reference TRBV18 and TRBJ1-3, is NAGVMQNPRHLVRRRGQEARLRCSPMKGHSHVYWYRQLPEEGLKFMVYLQKENIIDESGMPKERFSAEFPKEGPSILRIQQVVRGDSAAYFCASSPSGLGGTGNTIYFGEGSWLTVV.